The 25 T cell receptor beta chains below all came from one sample that was sequenced in a study of PD-1 blockade in classical Hodgkin lymphoma. No patient escaped relapse after autologous stem cell transplantation, and brentuximab vedotin exposure varied. Sequencing used immunoSEQ multiplex PCR; TCRdb keeps in-frame clones, though not all of them. The table includes about 97,000 clones, over 70% detected once. Sequencing was performed on peripheral blood mononuclear cells (PBMCs), taken at baseline. The receptor source for this set is a human donor with classical Hodgkin lymphoma.

This chain links TRBV7-9 with TRBJ2-1, with 13 bases lining up with TRBD2. Trimming at V came to 6 bases and at J to 7 bases, leaving 6 bases not matched to a gene. The CDR3 totals 15 residues. Germline V gene data show CDR1 as SEHNR and CDR2 as FQNEAQ (reference sequence). The CDR3 protein is CASSAGLAGRNEQFF. CDR3 DNA sequence: TGTGCCAGCAGTGCGGGACTAGCGGGAAGGAATGAGCAGTTCTTC.

CDR3 sequence: CASSVGGDTQYF. DNA of the CDR3: TGTGCCAGCAGTGTTGGGGGGGATACGCAGTATTTT. The chain recombines TRBV2 with TRBJ2-3, with D possibly matching TRBD2 (6 bases). CDR3 length: 12 amino acids. V shed 4 bases and J shed 6 bases, with 8 bases lying between them. In germline, CDR1 is SNHLY, CDR2 FYNNEI.

The rearrangement links TRBV19 to TRBJ1-1; TRBD1 might be the D (5 bases). The V end was cut by 1 base, the J end by 2 bases, with 20 bases between. CDR3 size: 18 residues. Looked up from germline, CDR1 is LNHDA and CDR2 is SQIVND (reference sequence). Here the CDR3 reads CASSIGVGVGDPNTEAFF. The CDR3 DNA follows: TGTGCCAGTAGTATAGGAGTGGGTGTGGGGGACCCAAACACTGAAGCTTTCTTT.

V is TRBV28 and J is TRBJ1-2; 8 bases are a match to TRBD1. With 4 bases clipped from V and 4 bases from J, the junction kept 2 bases outside the gene matches. The CDR3 runs to 13 residues. Per the germline V gene, CDR1 is MDHEN and CDR2 is SYDVKM. Here the CDR3 reads CASSSGGGYGYTF. In DNA, the CDR3 is TGTGCCAGCAGTTCAGGGGGCGGCTATGGCTACACCTTC.

The chain links TRBV9 to TRBJ1-3, with a weak D call TRBD1 (5 bases). V was cut by 0 bases and J by 2 bases, with 6 bases left in between. Germline assignment: CDR1 SGDLS and CDR2 YYNGEE. The CDR3 is made up of 14 amino acids. For the CDR3, the DNA is TGTGCCAGCAGCGTAGCACAGGCTGGAAACACCATATATTTT. Translated, it gives CASSVAQAGNTIYF.

This clone was detected once. This sequence joins TRBV28 and TRBJ1-4, with 9 bases matching TRBD1. Germline lookup yields CDR1 MDHEN and CDR2 SYDVKM. The V segment lost 4 bases and the J segment 6 bases; nucleotides outside the gene matches: 9. The CDR3 has 16 residues. The CDR3 loop is CASSSAGTGLHEKLFF. CDR3 DNA: TGTGCCAGCAGTTCGGCCGGGACAGGGTTACATGAAAAACTGTTTTTT.

This rearrangement joins TRBV9 to TRBJ2-3; 14 nucleotides line up with TRBD2. Germline V CDR1 and CDR2: SGDLS, YYNGEE. The CDR3 runs 19 residues. With V trimmed by 1 base and J by 4 bases, 11 bases remained unmatched. CDR3 nucleotides: TGTGCCAGCAGCGTAACTCTATCCGGGACTAGCGGGAGAGCAGATACGCAGTATTTT. Residues: CASSVTLSGTSGRADTQYF.

The sample holds a few counts of this clone. The rearrangement joins TRBV4-2 to TRBJ1-2; D gene ambiguous. V lost 0 bases and J lost 0, with 5 bases in between. The germline V gene encodes CDR1 LGHNA and CDR2 YNFKEQ. This CDR3 is built from 14 residues. DNA of the CDR3: TGTGCCAGCAGCCAAGAAACAGCTAACTATGGCTACACCTTC. Protein product: CASSQETANYGYTF.

CDR3 DNA: TGTGCCAGTAGTATAGCGGCGAGTAGCGGCACCTACGAGCAGTACTTC. It encodes CASSIAASSGTYEQYF. This chain links TRBV19 with TRBJ2-7; a weak D match, TRBD2 (6 bases). V was shortened by 1 base and J by 2 bases, with 15 bases between the two germline ends. CDR3 length: 16 residues. Germline V gene lookup returns CDR1 LNHDA and CDR2 SQIVND (reference sequence).

Only a few counts were recorded for this clone. V is TRBV28 and J is TRBJ2-3; 8 bases fit TRBD2. With V trimmed by 7 bases and J by 2 bases, 8 bases remained unmatched. CDR1 and CDR2 (germline): MDHEN, SYDVKM. The length of the CDR3 is 15 residues. As DNA, the CDR3 is TGTGCCAGCAACGACCTAGCGGGTATCACAGATACGCAGTATTTT. It is translated as CASNDLAGITDTQYF.

This clone was detected only a few times. The V and J genes are TRBV11-1 and TRBJ1-2; D ambiguous. Between the trimmed V and J ends, which lost 4 bases and 6 bases, there was a span of 9 bases. This CDR3 spans 12 amino acids. The germline gives CDR1 SGHAT, CDR2 FQDESV (reference sequence). CDR3: CASSWGGDGYTF. Here the CDR3 DNA reads TGTGCCAGCAGCTGGGGAGGCGATGGCTACACCTTC.

This chain links TRBV28 with TRBJ2-5, with 7 positions matching TRBD1. Unmatched junction bases numbered 12, after V lost 8 bases and J lost 3 bases. From germline, CDR1 is MDHEN and CDR2 SYDVKM. There are 15 residues in the CDR3. The CDR3 here is CASRNRGPLEETQYF. In nucleotides, the CDR3 is TGTGCCAGCCGGAACAGGGGCCCCCTGGAAGAGACCCAGTACTTC.

The chain is built from TRBV5-1 and TRBJ2-5; 9 bases are shared with TRBD1. The DNA matches TRBJ2-7 better at its end, which makes the J call doubtful. Germline V gene lookup returns CDR1 SGHRS and CDR2 YFSETQ. CDR3 length equals 13 residues. CDR3 loop: CASSSGQGNEQYF. In nucleotides, the CDR3 is TGCGCCAGCAGCTCGGGACAGGGCAACGAGCAGTACTTC.

The chain is built from TRBV10-3 and TRBJ1-1; weak D call: TRBD1 (5 bases). V was trimmed by 6 bases and J by 4 bases, leaving 12 bases between them. The germline CDR1 and CDR2 sequences are ENHRY and SYGVKD. The CDR3 totals 13 residues. The CDR3 sequence: CAISPGGGTEAFF. For the CDR3, the DNA is TGTGCCATCAGCCCCGGCGGGGGCACTGAAGCTTTCTTT.

The chain combines TRBV7-3 with TRBJ2-1; D gene unclear. This CDR3 is built from 14 residues. CDR1 and CDR2 (germline): SGHTA, FQGTGA. V was trimmed by 7 bases and J by 6 bases, leaving 16 bases between them. CDR3 protein: CASMLSAVGNEQFF. In DNA form, the CDR3 reads TGTGCCAGCATGCTGTCTGCTGTGGGCAATGAGCAGTTCTTC. The full variable domain, with the rest looked up from reference TRBV7-3 and TRBJ2-1, is GAGVSQTPSNKVTEKGKYVELRCDPISGHTALYWYRQSLGQGPEFLIYFQGTGAADDSGLPNDRFFAVRPEGSVSTLKIQRTERGDSAVYLCASMLSAVGNEQFFGPGTRLTVL.

The chain has TRBV7-9 and TRBJ2-2; a weak D match, TRBD2 (6 bases). The V and J ends lost 5 bases and 4 bases respectively, with 17 bases between them. The CDR3 runs 16 residues. Germline loops: CDR1 SEHNR, CDR2 FQNEAQ (reference sequence). The CDR3 coding sequence is TGTGCCAGCAGCGGAGGGGTGGCAGGGAGCACCGGGGAGCTGTTTTTT. As protein: CASSGGVAGSTGELFF.

The chain recombines TRBV5-5 with TRBJ2-7, with 7 bases fitting TRBD1. Germline CDR1 reads SGHKS; CDR2 reads YYEKEE (reference sequence). The length of the CDR3 is 13 residues. V lost 4 bases, J lost 4 bases, and 5 bases stayed unmatched. The CDR3 here is CASSANRGYEQYF. The CDR3 DNA reads as TGTGCCAGCAGCGCAAACAGGGGATACGAGCAGTACTTC.

The rearrangement uses TRBV6-1 and TRBJ1-1; D perhaps matches TRBD1 (5 bases). The CDR3 contains 13 residues. Germline CDR1 is MNHNS and CDR2 is SASEGT. V shed 5 bases and J shed 8 bases, with 15 bases lying between them. The CDR3 is CASSTGNQGEAFF. The DNA for the CDR3 is TGTGCCAGCAGTACCGGGAACCAGGGCGAAGCTTTCTTT.

The genes are TRBV18 and TRBJ1-5; D may be TRBD1 (5 bases). Germline V gene sequence: CDR1 KGHSH, CDR2 LQKENI. The CDR3 runs to 14 residues. With 6 bases removed from V and 0 bases from J, the gap between germline ends came to 9 bases. CDR3 nucleotide sequence: TGTGCCAGCTCGACGACAGATAGCAATCAGCCCCAGCATTTT. Protein: CASSTTDSNQPQHF.

The chain has TRBV15 and TRBJ2-1; no reliable D call. In germline, CDR1 is LNHNV, CDR2 YYDKDF (reference sequence). The CDR3 consists of 14 residues. Trimming took off 0 bases at V and 4 bases at J, with 7 bases between the two ends. CDR3 DNA: TGTGCCACCAGCAGAGAGCAAGGTTACAATGAGCAGTTCTTC. Translated: CATSREQGYNEQFF.

This clone was recorded a few times. The chain employs TRBV10-1 and TRBJ1-3; possibly TRBD1 for D (6 bases). The CDR3 is 15 amino acids. Looked up from germline, CDR1 is WNHNN and CDR2 is SYGVQD (reference sequence). The V end was cut by 8 bases, the J end by 3 bases, with 17 bases between. The CDR3 DNA reads as TGCGCCAGCTGCCGGGGGGGGGCGCTTGGAAACACCATATATTTT. Protein sequence: CASCRGGALGNTIYF.

To note about this clone: The conserved phenylalanine or tryptophan is not found at the CDR3 terminus, so this likely reflects a read error. Because the CDR3's place on the DNA is in doubt, the DNA is left out and the CDR3 is given as listed by TCRdb. The J gene is TRBJ2-7, the V gene TRBV9; the DNA was not used to check the table's D call, TRBD2. CDR1 is SGDLS, CDR2 YYNGEE, per germline. From its first to its last residue, the CDR3 has 9 amino acids. CDR3 in amino acids: CASSDPGRS.

In its sample, this clone was seen once. V and J are TRBV6-5 and TRBJ1-2; D perhaps matches TRBD1 (6 bases). The V gene's germline CDR1 is MNHEY and CDR2 SVGAGI. The V and J ends lost 2 bases and 4 bases respectively, with 14 bases between them. The CDR3 consists of 15 residues. CDR3 nucleotides: TGTGCCAGCAGTTACATGGGGGCCCAGGGCTATGGCTACACCTTC. The encoded protein is CASSYMGAQGYGYTF.

The sample holds a few counts of this clone. The chain has TRBV10-3 and TRBJ2-2; TRBD2 matches at 8 bases. CDR1 and CDR2 (germline): ENHRY, SYGVKD. The J segment lost 6 bases and the V segment lost 8 bases, leaving 8 bases of the junction unmatched. The CDR3 is 14 residues long. The CDR3 bases are TGTGCCATCCGGCGGGGGGCGGAGGCCGGGGAGCTGTTTTTT. Residues: CAIRRGAEAGELFF.

The V gene is TRBV18, the J gene TRBJ1-1; unclear D gene. This CDR3 region has 15 residues. Germline V gene lookup returns CDR1 KGHSH and CDR2 LQKENI. With 1 base removed from V and 1 base from J, the gap between germline ends came to 10 bases. CDR3 protein: CASSPLAGENTEAFF. Here the CDR3 DNA reads TGTGCCAGCTCACCACTTGCTGGGGAGAACACTGAAGCTTTCTTT.